The rows below give T cell receptor beta chains drawn from one sample of a study of blood T cells in healthy people across ages. TCRdb reprocessed the 5' RACE reads with MiXCR, giving one entry per CDR3 protein. The table includes over a million distinct CDR3 sequences, approximately 40% detected once. The material sequenced was blood. The receptor set was obtained from a woman between 18 and 29 years old in good health. CDR3s include the opening cysteine and the closing phenylalanine or tryptophan. D genes are given only for firm matches. Some rows mark clone size as missing; the rest say once, few, many or name a class of expanded clone.

CDR3,DNA,D,J,size,V
CASSLAGGAPQFF,TGTGCCAGCAGTCTAGCGGGAGGCGCCCCTCAGTTCTTC,TRBD2,TRBJ2-1,few,TRBV27
CASSQGGGFANTEAFF,TGTGCCAGCAGCCAAGGGGGCGGGTTCGCGAACACTGAAGCTTTCTTT,-,TRBJ1-1,-,TRBV14
CASRDLTSGRLVTGELFF,TGTGCCAGCAGAGACCTGACTAGCGGGAGACTAGTAACCGGGGAGCTGTTTTTT,TRBD2,TRBJ2-2,once,TRBV6-2/TRBV6-3
CASSGGDSHIQYF,TGTGCCAGCAGTGGGGGGGACAGCCACATTCAGTACTTC,-,TRBJ2-4,-,TRBV6-1
CASSLVGLGGEQYF,TGTGCCAGCAGCTTAGTGGGCTTGGGCGGTGAGCAGTACTTC,-,TRBJ2-4,-,TRBV11-2
CASSQGQGTNYSYTF,TGTGCCAGCAGCCAGGGACAGGGGACTAACTATAGCTACACCTTC,TRBD1,TRBJ1-2,-,TRBV7-2
CASSSRTWINYGYTF,TGTGCCAGCAGCTCCCGGACATGGATTAACTATGGCTACACCTTC,-,TRBJ1-2,-,TRBV13
CASSFQRGETNYGYTF,TGTGCCAGCAGCTTTCAACGGGGCGAAACTAACTATGGCTACACCTTC,-,TRBJ1-2,few,TRBV7-2
CASRIRDVSYEQYF,TGTGCCAGCAGAATCCGGGACGTCTCCTACGAGCAGTACTTC,-,TRBJ2-7,few,TRBV6-1
CASSQGAGGQYEQFF,TGTGCCAGCAGCCAGGGGGCGGGAGGGCAGTATGAGCAGTTCTTC,-,TRBJ2-1,once,TRBV7-2
CASNHGEGSNEQYF,TGTGCCAGCAACCACGGGGAGGGCTCGAACGAGCAGTACTTC,TRBD2,TRBJ2-7,-,TRBV7-2
CASSQDRPGTSERQETQYF,TGCGCCAGCAGCCAAGATCGTCCCGGGACTAGCGAGCGCCAAGAGACCCAGTACTTC,TRBD2,TRBJ2-5,-,TRBV4-1
CSGIGTAYGTDTQYF,TGCAGCGGTATAGGGACCGCCTACGGCACAGATACGCAGTATTTT,-,TRBJ2-3,few,TRBV29-1
CASSLAVTDNQPQHF,TGTGCCAGCAGTTTAGCCGTCACAGATAATCAGCCCCAGCATTTT,-,TRBJ1-5,-,TRBV12-3/TRBV12-4
CASSLALRRDYGYTF,TGTGCCAGCAGCTTAGCTCTTCGCCGGGACTATGGCTACACCTTC,-,TRBJ1-2,-,TRBV7-9
CASSSVRDRGLNIQYF,TGCGCCAGCAGCTCAGTCCGGGACAGGGGGCTTAACATTCAGTACTTC,TRBD1,TRBJ2-4,-,TRBV5-1
CASSLGDTLRAFF,TGTGCCAGCAGCCTTGGGGACACCCTGAGGGCTTTCTTT,-,TRBJ1-1,-,TRBV3-1
CASSLGPGTSGNSYNEQFF,TGTGCCAGCAGCTTAGGGCCCGGGACTAGCGGGAACTCCTACAATGAGCAGTTCTTC,TRBD2,TRBJ2-1,-,TRBV7-6
CASSKTSGVPGELFF,TGTGCCAGCAGTAAAACTAGCGGGGTCCCCGGGGAGCTGTTTTTT,TRBD2,TRBJ2-2,-,TRBV27
CASSSSGGGYGYTF,TGTGCCAGCAGTTCCTCGGGGGGCGGCTATGGCTACACCTTC,-,TRBJ1-2,-,TRBV6-2/TRBV6-3
CAWSDGRRLSEQYF,TGTGCCTGGAGTGACGGACGACGTCTCAGCGAGCAGTACTTC,-,TRBJ2-7,-,TRBV30
CASSPGTGIYIQYF,TGTGCCAGCAGCCCCGGGACAGGGATTTACATTCAGTACTTC,TRBD1,TRBJ2-4,-,TRBV11-2
CAITDRGDTEAFF,TGTGCCATCACCGACCGTGGGGACACTGAAGCTTTCTTT,-,TRBJ1-1,few,TRBV10-3
CAISGQSTHTDTQYF,TGTGCCATCAGTGGACAGTCAACACACACAGATACGCAGTATTTT,-,TRBJ2-3,many,TRBV10-3
CSARGRHLDVTDTQYF,TGCAGTGCTAGAGGGAGACACCTGGATGTCACAGATACGCAGTATTTT,-,TRBJ2-3,-,TRBV20-1
CASSLAGQGGEKLFF,TGTGCCAGCAGTTTGGCGGGACAGGGGGGCGAAAAACTGTTTTTT,TRBD1,TRBJ1-4,-,TRBV28
CASSVGISGGSDTQYF,TGTGCCAGCAGCGTAGGGATTAGCGGCGGGTCAGATACGCAGTATTTT,-,TRBJ2-3,-,TRBV9
CASNPGRGRDTQYF,TGTGCCAGCAACCCGGGAAGGGGCAGAGATACGCAGTATTTT,-,TRBJ2-3,few,TRBV27
CASVVGTGVTDTQYF,TGCGCCAGCGTCGTAGGGACAGGGGTTACAGATACGCAGTATTTT,TRBD1,TRBJ2-3,-,TRBV5-1
CASSLVGLAQETQYF,TGTGCCAGCAGCTTAGTAGGGCTAGCGCAAGAGACCCAGTACTTC,-,TRBJ2-5,few,TRBV7-9
CASSLSNNGANVLTF,TGTGCCAGCAGCTTAAGCAATAATGGGGCCAACGTCCTGACTTTC,-,TRBJ2-6,many,TRBV7-9
CASSQTDRDGYTF,TGTGCCAGCAGCCAAACGGACAGGGATGGCTACACCTTC,TRBD1,TRBJ1-2,few,TRBV7-3
CASSTGPQETQYF,TGTGCCAGCAGCACGGGTCCCCAAGAGACCCAGTACTTC,-,TRBJ2-5,-,TRBV7-9
CAGSSRPTSGGSDTQYF,TGTGCTGGCAGCTCCCGTCCCACTAGCGGGGGGTCAGATACGCAGTATTTT,TRBD2,TRBJ2-3,-,TRBV11-3
CSAPFPRGFSTDTQYF,TGCAGTGCCCCCTTCCCCCGGGGCTTTAGCACAGATACGCAGTATTTT,-,TRBJ2-3,-,TRBV20-1
CASSLNAGGETQYF,TGTGCCAGCAGCTTAAACGCGGGGGGAGAGACCCAGTACTTC,TRBD2,TRBJ2-5,few,TRBV7-2
CASSPVGDPTDTQYF,TGTGCCAGCAGCCCCGTCGGAGATCCAACAGATACGCAGTATTTT,-,TRBJ2-3,-,TRBV7-2
CASSLEGQGGAEAFF,TGTGCCAGCAGCTTAGAAGGCCAGGGGGGAGCTGAAGCTTTCTTT,TRBD1,TRBJ1-1,few,TRBV7-9
CATTQIAANEQFF,TGTGCCACCACCCAGATAGCAGCCAATGAGCAGTTCTTC,-,TRBJ2-1,-,TRBV24-1
CAWRSTEQSSYNSPLHF,TGTGCCTGGAGATCCACAGAACAGAGCTCCTATAATTCACCCCTCCACTTT,-,TRBJ1-6,-,TRBV30
CASSQGDSFNEKLFF,TGTGCCAGCAGCCAAGGAGACAGCTTTAATGAAAAACTGTTTTTT,-,TRBJ1-4,-,TRBV4-2
CATSDNEQFF,TGTGCCACCAGCGACAATGAGCAGTTCTTC,-,TRBJ2-1,many,TRBV15
CASSLGGQQETQYF,TGTGCCAGCAGCTTAGGGGGACAGCAAGAGACCCAGTACTTC,TRBD1,TRBJ2-5,many,TRBV7-2
CASSFSLAGGVELFF,TGTGCCAGCAGTTTTTCCCTAGCGGGAGGAGTGGAGCTGTTTTTT,TRBD2,TRBJ2-2,-,TRBV12-3/TRBV12-4
CSATEGGSSYEQYF,TGCAGTGCCACGGAGGGGGGGTCTTCCTACGAGCAGTACTTC,-,TRBJ2-7,-,TRBV20-1
CASSLIYQGGSYEQYF,TGTGCCAGCAGCTTAATTTACCAGGGAGGATCCTACGAGCAGTACTTC,-,TRBJ2-7,few,TRBV7-2